This TCR beta chain appears in the sequencing data of a study of blood T cell repertoires in COVID-19. Study at large: COVID-19 samples from acute and convalescent phases originated in the United States, Italy and Spain.

Original analysis: Nucleated cell number was recorded as an estimate derived from reference gene primer amplification. TCRdb's copy holds only in-frame clones and misses some; the assay was immunoSEQ multiplex PCR. The DNA was the basis for D and trimming; V, J and clone size are from that table. In the table there are fewer than 350,000 clones, around 90% of which are singletons. The participants were between about 18 and 90 years old and came from 20 to 30 US areas. Participants had their cohort set by participant-reported clinical history. V was pared by 6 bases and J by 7 bases, with 13 bases between. Germline V gives CDR1 SQVTM, CDR2 ANQGSEA. This CDR3 contains 12 residues. This clone was counted a few times.

Sequences were obtained from PBMCs or T cells enriched from blood (not recorded which). V usage is TRBV29-1 and J usage is TRBJ2-1; D might be TRBD1 (6 bases). The TCR was taken from a woman aged 18-30 years with acute COVID-19. The CDR3 is CSVRDTPNEQFF. CDR3 DNA: TGCAGCGTCCGGGACACCCCGAATGAGCAGTTCTTC.